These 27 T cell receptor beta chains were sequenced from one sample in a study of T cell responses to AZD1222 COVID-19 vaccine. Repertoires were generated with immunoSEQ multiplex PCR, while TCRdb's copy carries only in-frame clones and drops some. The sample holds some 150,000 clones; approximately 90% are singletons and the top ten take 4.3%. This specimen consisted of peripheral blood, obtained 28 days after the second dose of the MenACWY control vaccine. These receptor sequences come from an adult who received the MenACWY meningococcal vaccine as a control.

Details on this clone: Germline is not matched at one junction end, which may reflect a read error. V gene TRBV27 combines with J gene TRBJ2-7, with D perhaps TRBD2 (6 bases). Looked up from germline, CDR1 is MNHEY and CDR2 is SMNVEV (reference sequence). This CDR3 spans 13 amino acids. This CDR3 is CASSWTPGLQPRF. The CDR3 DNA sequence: TGTGCCAGCAGTTGGACACCGGGACTCCAGCCCCGCTTC.

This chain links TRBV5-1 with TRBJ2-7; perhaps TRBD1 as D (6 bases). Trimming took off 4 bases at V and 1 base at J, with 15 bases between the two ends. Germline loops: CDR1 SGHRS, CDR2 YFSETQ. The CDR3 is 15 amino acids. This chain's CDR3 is CASSPRAGESYEQYF. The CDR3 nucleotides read TGCGCCAGCAGCCCCCGGGCAGGGGAGTCCTACGAGCAGTACTTC.

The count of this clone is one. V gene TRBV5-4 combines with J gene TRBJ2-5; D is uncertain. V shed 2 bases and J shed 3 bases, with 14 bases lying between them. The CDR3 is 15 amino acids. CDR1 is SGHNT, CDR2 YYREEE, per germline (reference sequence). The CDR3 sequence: CASSFTTQRKETQYF. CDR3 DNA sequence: TGTGCCAGCAGCTTTACGACCCAGAGGAAAGAGACCCAGTACTTC.

The CDR3 sequence: CSALAGVAGELFF. The CDR3 DNA sequence: TGCAGCGCGCTAGCGGGAGTTGCCGGGGAGCTGTTTTTT. This sequence joins TRBV29-1 and TRBJ2-2; 10 bases are shared with TRBD2. Germline-derived CDR1 and CDR2 are SQVTM and ANQGSEA. V was pared by 7 bases and J by 6 bases, with 5 bases of the junction left unmatched. The CDR3 consists of 13 residues.

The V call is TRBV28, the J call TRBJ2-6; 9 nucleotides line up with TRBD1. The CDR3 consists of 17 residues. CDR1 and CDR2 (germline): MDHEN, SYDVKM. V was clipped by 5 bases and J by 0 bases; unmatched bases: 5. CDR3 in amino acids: CASSTGGYFSGANVLTF. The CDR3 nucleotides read TGTGCCAGCAGTACAGGGGGCTACTTCTCTGGGGCCAACGTCCTGACTTTC.

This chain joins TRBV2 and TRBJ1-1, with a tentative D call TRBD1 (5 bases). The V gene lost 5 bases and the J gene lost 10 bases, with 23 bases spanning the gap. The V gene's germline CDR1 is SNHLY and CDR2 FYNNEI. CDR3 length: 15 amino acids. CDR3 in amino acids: CASSFGSRVDKGAFF. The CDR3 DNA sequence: TGTGCCAGCAGTTTCGGGAGCAGGGTGGATAAAGGAGCTTTCTTT.

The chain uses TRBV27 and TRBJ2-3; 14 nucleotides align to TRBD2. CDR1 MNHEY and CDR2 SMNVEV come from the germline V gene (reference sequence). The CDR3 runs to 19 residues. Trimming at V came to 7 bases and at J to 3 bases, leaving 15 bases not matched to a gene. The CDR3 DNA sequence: TGTGCCAGCAACAAAAGGGTAGGACTAGCGGGAGGAGGAACAGATACGCAGTATTTT. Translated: CASNKRVGLAGGGTDTQYF.

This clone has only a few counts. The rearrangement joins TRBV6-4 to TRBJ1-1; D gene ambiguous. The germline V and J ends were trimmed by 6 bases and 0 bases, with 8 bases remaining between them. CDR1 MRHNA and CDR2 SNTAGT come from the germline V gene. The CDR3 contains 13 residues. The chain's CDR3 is CASSRLMNTEAFF. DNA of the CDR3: TGTGCCAGCAGCAGGCTAATGAACACTGAAGCTTTCTTT.

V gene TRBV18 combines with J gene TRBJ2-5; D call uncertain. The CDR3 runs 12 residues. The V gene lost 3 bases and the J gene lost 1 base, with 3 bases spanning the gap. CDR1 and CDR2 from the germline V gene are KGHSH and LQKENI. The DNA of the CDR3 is TGTGCCAGCTCACCCGTCCAAGAGACCCAGTACTTC. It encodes CASSPVQETQYF.

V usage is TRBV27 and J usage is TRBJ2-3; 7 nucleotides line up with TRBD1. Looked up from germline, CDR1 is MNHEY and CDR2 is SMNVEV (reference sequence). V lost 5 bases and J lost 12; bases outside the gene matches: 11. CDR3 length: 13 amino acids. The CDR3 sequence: CASSERSGTAQYF. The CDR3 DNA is TGTGCCAGCAGTGAGCGATCCGGGACAGCCCAGTATTTT.

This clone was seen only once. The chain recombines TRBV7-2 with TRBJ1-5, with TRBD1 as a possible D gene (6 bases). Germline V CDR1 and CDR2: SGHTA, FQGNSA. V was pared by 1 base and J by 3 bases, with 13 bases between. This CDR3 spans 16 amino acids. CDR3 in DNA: TGTGCCAGCAGCTTAGGCCCACAGGGTAACAATCAGCCCCAGCATTTT. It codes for CASSLGPQGNNQPQHF.

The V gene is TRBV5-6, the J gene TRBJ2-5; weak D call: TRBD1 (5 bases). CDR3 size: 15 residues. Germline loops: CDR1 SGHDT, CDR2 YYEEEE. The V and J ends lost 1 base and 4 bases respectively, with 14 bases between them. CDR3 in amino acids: CASSLRIGQGETQYF. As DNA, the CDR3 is TGTGCCAGCAGCTTGAGGATAGGGCAGGGAGAGACCCAGTACTTC.

The CDR3 DNA sequence: TGTGCCACCGGGACAGCCTCTAACTATGGCTACACCTTC. It codes for CATGTASNYGYTF. This chain joins TRBV24-1 and TRBJ1-2, with 7 positions matching TRBD1. V lost 9 bases and J lost 0; bases outside the gene matches: 3. This CDR3 is 13 amino acids long. Germline V gene data show CDR1 as KGHDR and CDR2 as SFDVKD.

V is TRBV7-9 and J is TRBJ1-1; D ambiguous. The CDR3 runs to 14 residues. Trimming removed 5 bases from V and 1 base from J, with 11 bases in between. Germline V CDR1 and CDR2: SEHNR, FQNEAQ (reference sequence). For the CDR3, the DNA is TGTGCCAGCAGCCGGACCTTAGGGAACACTGAAGCTTTCTTT. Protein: CASSRTLGNTEAFF.

CDR3 amino acids: CSVERTGVPLEQFF. CDR3 sequence (DNA): TGCAGCGTTGAAAGGACAGGGGTACCGCTTGAGCAGTTCTTC. J is TRBJ2-1 and V is TRBV29-1; 9 bases agree with TRBD1. Germline values: CDR1 SQVTM, CDR2 ANQGSEA. CDR3 length equals 14 residues. The ends lost 2 bases at V and 9 bases at J; junction bases unmatched: 8.

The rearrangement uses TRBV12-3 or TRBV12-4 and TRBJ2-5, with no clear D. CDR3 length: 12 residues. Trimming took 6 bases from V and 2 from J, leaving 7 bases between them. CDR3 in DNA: TGTGCCAGCAGGACCATTCAAGAGACCCAGTACTTC. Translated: CASRTIQETQYF.

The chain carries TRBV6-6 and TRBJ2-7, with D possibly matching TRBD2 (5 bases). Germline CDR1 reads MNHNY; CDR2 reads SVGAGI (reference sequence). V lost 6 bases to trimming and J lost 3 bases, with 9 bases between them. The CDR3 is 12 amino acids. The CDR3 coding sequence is TGTGCCAGCAGCCTCGAGGGCTACGAGCAGTACTTC. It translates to CASSLEGYEQYF.

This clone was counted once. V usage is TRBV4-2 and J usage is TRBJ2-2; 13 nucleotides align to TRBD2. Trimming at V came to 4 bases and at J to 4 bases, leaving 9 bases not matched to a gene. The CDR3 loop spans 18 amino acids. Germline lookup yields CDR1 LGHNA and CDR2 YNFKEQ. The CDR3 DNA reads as TGTGCCAGCAGCCCCGGACTAGCGGGAGTTCAGGGCACCGGGGAGCTGTTTTTT. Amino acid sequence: CASSPGLAGVQGTGELFF.

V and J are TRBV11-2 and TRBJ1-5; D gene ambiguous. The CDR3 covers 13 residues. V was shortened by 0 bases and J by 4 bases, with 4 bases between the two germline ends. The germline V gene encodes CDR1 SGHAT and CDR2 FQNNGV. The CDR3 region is CASSLDRNQPQHF. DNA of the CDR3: TGTGCCAGCAGCTTAGATCGGAATCAGCCCCAGCATTTT.

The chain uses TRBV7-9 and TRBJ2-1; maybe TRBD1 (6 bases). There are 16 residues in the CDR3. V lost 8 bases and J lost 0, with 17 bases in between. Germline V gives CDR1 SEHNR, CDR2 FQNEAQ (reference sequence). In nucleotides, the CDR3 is TGTGCCAGCCTTGAAACTAAAGGGGGCTCCTACAATGAGCAGTTCTTC. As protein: CASLETKGGSYNEQFF.

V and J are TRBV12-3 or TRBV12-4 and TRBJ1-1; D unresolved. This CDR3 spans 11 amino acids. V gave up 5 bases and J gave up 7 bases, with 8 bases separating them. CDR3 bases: TGTGCCAGCAGTGCCCCCGGTGAAGCTTTCTTT. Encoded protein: CASSAPGEAFF.

CDR3 bases: TGTGCCAGCAGCCTGGCTAGCGAATCCTGGGAGACCCAGTACTTC. This translates into CASSLASESWETQYF. The chain joins TRBV7-9 to TRBJ2-5; possibly TRBD2 for D (6 bases). Trimming shortened V by 5 bases and J by 5 bases, and 18 bases separated the two germline ends. Per germline, CDR1 SEHNR and CDR2 FQNEAQ (reference sequence). The CDR3 is 15 amino acids.

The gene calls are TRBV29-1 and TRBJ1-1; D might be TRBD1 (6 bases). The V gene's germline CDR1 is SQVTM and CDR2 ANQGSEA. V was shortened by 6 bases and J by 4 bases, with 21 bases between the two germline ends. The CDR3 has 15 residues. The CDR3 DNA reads TGCAGCGTGGGGGACCTTAGACAGGTCGGCACTGAAGCTTTCTTT. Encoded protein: CSVGDLRQVGTEAFF.

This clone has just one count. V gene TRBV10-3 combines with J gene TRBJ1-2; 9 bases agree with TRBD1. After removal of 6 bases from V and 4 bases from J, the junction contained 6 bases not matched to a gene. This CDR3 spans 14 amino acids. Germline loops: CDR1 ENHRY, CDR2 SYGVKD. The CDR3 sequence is CAISRGQGSYGYTF. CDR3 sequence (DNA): TGTGCCATCAGCCGGGGACAGGGAAGCTATGGCTACACCTTC.

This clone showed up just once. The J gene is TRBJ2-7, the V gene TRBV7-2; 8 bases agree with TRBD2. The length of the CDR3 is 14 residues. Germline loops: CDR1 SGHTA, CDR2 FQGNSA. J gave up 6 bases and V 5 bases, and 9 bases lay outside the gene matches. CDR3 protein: CASSLSSGRVEQYF. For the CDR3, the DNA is TGTGCCAGCAGCCTTTCCAGCGGGAGAGTCGAGCAGTACTTC.

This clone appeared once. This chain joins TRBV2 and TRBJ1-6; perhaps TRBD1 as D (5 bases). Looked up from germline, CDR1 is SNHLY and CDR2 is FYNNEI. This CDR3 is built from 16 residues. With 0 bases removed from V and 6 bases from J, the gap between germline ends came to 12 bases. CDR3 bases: TGTGCCAGCAGTGAAGCGCGGGGCACCCTTAATTCACCCCTCCACTTT. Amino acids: CASSEARGTLNSPLHF.

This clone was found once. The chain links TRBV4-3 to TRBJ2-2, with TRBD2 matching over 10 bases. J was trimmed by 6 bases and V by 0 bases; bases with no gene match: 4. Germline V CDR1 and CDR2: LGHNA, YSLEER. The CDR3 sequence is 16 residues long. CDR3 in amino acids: CASSQEYGLAAGELFF. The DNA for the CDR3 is TGCGCCAGCAGCCAAGAATACGGACTAGCGGCCGGGGAGCTGTTTTTT.